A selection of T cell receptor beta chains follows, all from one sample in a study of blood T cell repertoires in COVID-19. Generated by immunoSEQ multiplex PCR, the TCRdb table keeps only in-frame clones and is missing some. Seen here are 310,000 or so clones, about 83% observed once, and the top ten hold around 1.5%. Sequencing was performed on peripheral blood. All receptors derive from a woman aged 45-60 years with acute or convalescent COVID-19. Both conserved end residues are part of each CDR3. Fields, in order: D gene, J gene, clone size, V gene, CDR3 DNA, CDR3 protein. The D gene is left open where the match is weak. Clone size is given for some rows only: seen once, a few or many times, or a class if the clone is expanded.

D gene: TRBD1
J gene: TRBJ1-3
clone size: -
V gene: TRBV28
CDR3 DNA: TGTGCCAGCCCCGGGACAGGCTCTGGAAACACCATATATTTT
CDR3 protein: CASPGTGSGNTIYF

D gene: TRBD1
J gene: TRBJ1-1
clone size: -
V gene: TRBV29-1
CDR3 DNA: TGCAGCGTTGTGCAGGGGGCGGGTGGCACTGAAGCTTTCTTT
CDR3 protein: CSVVQGAGGTEAFF

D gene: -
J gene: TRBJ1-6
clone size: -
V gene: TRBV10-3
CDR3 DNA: TGTGCCATCAGTGCGGCAGGCTATAATTCACCCCTCCACTTT
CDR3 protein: CAISAAGYNSPLHF

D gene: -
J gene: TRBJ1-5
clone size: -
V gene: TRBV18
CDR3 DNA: TGTGCCAGCTCACCCGGGACACCCGACGGTTCGTCCCAGCATTTT
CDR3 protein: CASSPGTPDGSSQHF

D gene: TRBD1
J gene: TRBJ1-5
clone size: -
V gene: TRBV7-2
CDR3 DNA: TGTGCCAGCAGCTTAGGCCAGGGGGTAAACCAGCCCCAGCATTTT
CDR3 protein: CASSLGQGVNQPQHF

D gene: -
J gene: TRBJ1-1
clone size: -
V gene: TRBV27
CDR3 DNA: TGTGCCAGCAGTTCCCTCGCCTACTATTTGAACACTGAAGCTTTCTTT
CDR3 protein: CASSSLAYYLNTEAFF

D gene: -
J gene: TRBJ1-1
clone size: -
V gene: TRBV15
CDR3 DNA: TGTGCCACCAGCAGAGATCGTTGGGGAGAGGGCACTGAAGCTTTCTTT
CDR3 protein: CATSRDRWGEGTEAFF

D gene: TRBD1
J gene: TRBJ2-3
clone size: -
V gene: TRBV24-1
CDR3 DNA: TGTGCCACGAGGGACAGGGACACAGATACGCAGTATTTT
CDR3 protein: CATRDRDTDTQYF

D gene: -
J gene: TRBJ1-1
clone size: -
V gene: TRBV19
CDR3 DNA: TGTGCCAGTAGTATAGGTCGAGGAGGGATGAACACTGAAGCTTTCTTT
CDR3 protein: CASSIGRGGMNTEAFF

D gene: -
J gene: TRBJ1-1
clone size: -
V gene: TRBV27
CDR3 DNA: TGTGCCAGCAGTTTAGGGGGACAACCGAACACTGAAGCTTTCTTT
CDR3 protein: CASSLGGQPNTEAFF

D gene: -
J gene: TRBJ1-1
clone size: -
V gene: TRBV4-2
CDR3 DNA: TGTGCCAGCAGCCCCCTTTCAGGGATGAACACTGAAGCTTTCTTT
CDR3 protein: CASSPLSGMNTEAFF

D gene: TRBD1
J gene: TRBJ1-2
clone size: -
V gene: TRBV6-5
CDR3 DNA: TGTGCCAGCAGTTCTACAGGGGAGGTGGACTATGGCTACACCTTC
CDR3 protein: CASSSTGEVDYGYTF

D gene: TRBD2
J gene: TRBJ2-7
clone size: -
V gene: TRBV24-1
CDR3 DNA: TGTGCCACCAGTGACGGGGGACTAGCGACCTACGAGCAGTACTTC
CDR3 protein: CATSDGGLATYEQYF

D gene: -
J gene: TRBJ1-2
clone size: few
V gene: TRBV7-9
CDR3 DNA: TGTGCCAGCAGCAGGCCGGACAGCCCCCTTGGCTACACCTTC
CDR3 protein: CASSRPDSPLGYTF

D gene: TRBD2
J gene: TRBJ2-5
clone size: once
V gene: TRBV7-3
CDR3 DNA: TGTGCCAGCAGCGCTATGCTAGCGGGAGCAGTAGAGACCCAGTACTTC
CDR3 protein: CASSAMLAGAVETQYF

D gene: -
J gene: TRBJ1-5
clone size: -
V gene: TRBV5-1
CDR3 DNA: TGCGCCAGCAGCTCGGCCGGGGAAGACAATCAGCCCCAGCATTTT
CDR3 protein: CASSSAGEDNQPQHF

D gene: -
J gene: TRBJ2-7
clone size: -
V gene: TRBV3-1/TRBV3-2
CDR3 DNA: TGTGCCAGCAGCCAAGGAGACAGGCAGAGCTACGAGCAGTACTTC
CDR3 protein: CASSQGDRQSYEQYF

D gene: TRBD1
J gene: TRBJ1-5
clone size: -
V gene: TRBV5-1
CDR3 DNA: TGCGCCCCCAGGGAACAGGGGGGGGGTCAGCCCCAGCATTTT
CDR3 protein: CAPREQGGGQPQHF

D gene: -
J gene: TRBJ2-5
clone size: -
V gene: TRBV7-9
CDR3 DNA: TGTGCCAGCAGCTTAGGAGGGCCTCGTGGAGAGACCCAGTACTTC
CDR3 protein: CASSLGGPRGETQYF

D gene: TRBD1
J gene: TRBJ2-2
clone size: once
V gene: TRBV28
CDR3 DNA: TGTGCCAGTGGGACAGTGACCGGGGAGCTGTTTTTT
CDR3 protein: CASGTVTGELFF

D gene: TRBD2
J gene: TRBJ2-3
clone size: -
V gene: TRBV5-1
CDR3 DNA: TGCGCCAGCAGCAACCTCCTCAGCGGGGGGGAGGATACGCAGTATTTT
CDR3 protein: CASSNLLSGGEDTQYF

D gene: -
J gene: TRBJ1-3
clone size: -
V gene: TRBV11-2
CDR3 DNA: TGTGCCAGCAGCCCAGCGGGGTACATCTCTGGAAACACCATATATTTT
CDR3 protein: CASSPAGYISGNTIYF

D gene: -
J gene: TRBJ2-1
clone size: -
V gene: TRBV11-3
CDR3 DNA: TGTGCTCTCGTGGACTGTCCCTACAATGAGCAGTTCTTC
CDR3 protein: CALVDCPYNEQFF

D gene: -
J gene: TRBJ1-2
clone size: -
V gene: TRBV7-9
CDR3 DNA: TGTGCCAGCAGCTTCACCGCGAGCGCTTATGGCTACACCTTC
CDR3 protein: CASSFTASAYGYTF

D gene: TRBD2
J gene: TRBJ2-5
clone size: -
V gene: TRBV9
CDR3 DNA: TGTGCCAGCAGCGGTAATAGCGGGAGTGGAGAGACCCAGTACTTC
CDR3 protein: CASSGNSGSGETQYF

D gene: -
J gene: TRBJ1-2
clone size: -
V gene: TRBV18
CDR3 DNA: TGTGCCAGCTCAGGCCGAGGGTACCAGTCTAACTATGGCTACACCTTC
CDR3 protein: CASSGRGYQSNYGYTF

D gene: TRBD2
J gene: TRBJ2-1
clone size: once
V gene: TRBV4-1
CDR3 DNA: TGCGCCAGCAGCCAAGGAGCTAGCGGGAGGGGAAATGAGCAGTTCTTC
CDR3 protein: CASSQGASGRGNEQFF

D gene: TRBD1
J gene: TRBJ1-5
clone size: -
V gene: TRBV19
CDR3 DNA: TGTGCCAGTAGTATATTGGCAGGGGGCCAGCCCCAGCATTTT
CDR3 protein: CASSILAGGQPQHF

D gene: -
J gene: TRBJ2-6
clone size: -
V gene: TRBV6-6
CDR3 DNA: TGTGCCAGCAGTCCCGGAGGAGGAGCGTCTGGGGCCAACGTCCTGACTTTC
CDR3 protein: CASSPGGGASGANVLTF

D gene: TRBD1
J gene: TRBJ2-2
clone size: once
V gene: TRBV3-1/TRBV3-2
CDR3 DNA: TGTGCCAGCAGCCAATCGAGGGGGACAGGGGGGACCGGGGAGCTGTTTTTT
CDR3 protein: CASSQSRGTGGTGELFF

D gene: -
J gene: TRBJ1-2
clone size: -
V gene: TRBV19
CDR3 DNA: TGTGCCAGTACTACGTTGGCGGGGAGCAACTATGGCTACACCTTC
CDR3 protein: CASTTLAGSNYGYTF

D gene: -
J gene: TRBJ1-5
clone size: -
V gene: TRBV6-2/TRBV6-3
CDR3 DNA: TGTGCCAGCAGTTCGCGGCCGACAGGAGTTAGCAATCAGCCCCAGCATTTT
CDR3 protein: CASSSRPTGVSNQPQHF

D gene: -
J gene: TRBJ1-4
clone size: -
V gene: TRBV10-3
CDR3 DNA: TGTGCCATCAGCCCAGGAGGCACTAATGAAAAACTGTTTTTT
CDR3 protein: CAISPGGTNEKLFF

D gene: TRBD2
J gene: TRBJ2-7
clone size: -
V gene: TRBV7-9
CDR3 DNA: TGTGCCGGAAGCGGGAGTAGTATTTACGAGCAGTACTTC
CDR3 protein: CAGSGSSIYEQYF

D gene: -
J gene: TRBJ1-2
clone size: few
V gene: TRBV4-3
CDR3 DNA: TGCGCCAGCAGCGGTTCGGGGGGGGGCCGAGGCTACACCTTC
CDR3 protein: CASSGSGGGRGYTF

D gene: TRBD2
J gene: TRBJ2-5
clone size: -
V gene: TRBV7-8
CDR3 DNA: TGTGCCAGCAGCTTACTCTCCCTAGCGGGGCAAGAGACCCAGTACTTC
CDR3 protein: CASSLLSLAGQETQYF

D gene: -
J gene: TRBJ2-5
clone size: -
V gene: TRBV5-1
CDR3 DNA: TGCGCCAGCAGCTTGAACAGCCCCGGGGGAGAGACCCAGTACTTC
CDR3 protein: CASSLNSPGGETQYF

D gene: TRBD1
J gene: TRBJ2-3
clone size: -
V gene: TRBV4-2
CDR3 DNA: TGTGCCAGCAGCCGCGCCGGGACAGGGTCGGGCGATACGCAGTATTTT
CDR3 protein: CASSRAGTGSGDTQYF

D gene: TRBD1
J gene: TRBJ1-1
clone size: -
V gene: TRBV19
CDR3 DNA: TGTGCCAGTAGTCAGGACAGGGGGGAGCCTGAAGCTTTCTTT
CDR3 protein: CASSQDRGEPEAFF

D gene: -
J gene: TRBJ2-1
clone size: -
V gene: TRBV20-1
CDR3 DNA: TGCAGTGCTTACCTAACCCTCGAGCAGTTCTTC
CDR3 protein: CSAYLTLEQFF

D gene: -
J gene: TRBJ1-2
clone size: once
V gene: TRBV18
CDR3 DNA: TGTGCCAGCTCACCTCAGGGGAACTATGGCTACACCTTC
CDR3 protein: CASSPQGNYGYTF

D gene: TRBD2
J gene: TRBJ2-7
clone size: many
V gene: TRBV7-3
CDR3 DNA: TGTGCCAGCAGCTTAGGACTAGCGGGAGACGAGCAGTACTTC
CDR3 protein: CASSLGLAGDEQYF

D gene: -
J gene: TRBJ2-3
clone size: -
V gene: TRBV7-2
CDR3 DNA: TGTGCCAGCAGCACTCGGGACTCCTCCCACCCCGATACGCAGTATTTT
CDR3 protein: CASSTRDSSHPDTQYF

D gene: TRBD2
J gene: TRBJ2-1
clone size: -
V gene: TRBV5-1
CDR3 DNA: TGCGCCAGCAGCTTCAATAGCGGGAGGGCCAGGGATGAGCAGTTCTTC
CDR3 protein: CASSFNSGRARDEQFF

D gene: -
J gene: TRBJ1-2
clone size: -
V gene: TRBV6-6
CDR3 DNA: TGTGCCAGCACCCCCTCCCGGGGATCCTATGGCTACACCTTC
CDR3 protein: CASTPSRGSYGYTF

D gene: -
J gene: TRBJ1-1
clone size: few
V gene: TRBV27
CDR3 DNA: TGTGCCAGCAGTTTTGGAGACAGGACTTTCTTT
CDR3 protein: CASSFGDRTFF

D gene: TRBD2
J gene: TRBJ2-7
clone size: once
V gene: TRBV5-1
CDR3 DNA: TGCGCCAGCAGACGACTAGCGGGAGGGGCGGTTAACGAGCAGTACTTC
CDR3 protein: CASRRLAGGAVNEQYF

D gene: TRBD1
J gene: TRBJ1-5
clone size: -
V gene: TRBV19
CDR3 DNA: TGTGCCAGTACCCCTAGACAGGGGATCAGCAATCAGCCCCAGCATTTT
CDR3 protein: CASTPRQGISNQPQHF

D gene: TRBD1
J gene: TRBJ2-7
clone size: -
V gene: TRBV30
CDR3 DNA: TGTGCCTGGAGTCTACGTCCTGGGACAGGGGTTTCATACGAGCAGTACTTC
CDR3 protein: CAWSLRPGTGVSYEQYF

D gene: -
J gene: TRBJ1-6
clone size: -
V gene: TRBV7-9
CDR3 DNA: TGTGCCAGCAGCTCCCCCCTATCAGCGGGGAATTCACCCCTCCACTTT
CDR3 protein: CASSSPLSAGNSPLHF

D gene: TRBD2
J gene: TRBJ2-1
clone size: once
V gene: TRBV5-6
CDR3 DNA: TGTGCCAGCAGACGACGTGGGGAGCGGGAGGGCTTGAATGAGCAGTTCTTC
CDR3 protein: CASRRRGEREGLNEQFF